This is a list of T cell receptor beta chains from one sample in a study of blood T cell repertoires in COVID-19. This table comes from immunoSEQ multiplex PCR, and its TCRdb copy is limited to in-frame clones, with some not included. Found here are around 250,000 clones, approximately 90% of them singletons; the top ten hold approximately 1.3%. The sequenced sample consisted of PBMCs or T cells enriched from blood (not recorded which). The origin of the receptors is a human donor in a cohort exposed to, infected with or recovered from COVID-19 (not recorded which). The donor label of this sample is uncertain. Both conserved end residues are part of each CDR3. Fields, in order: J gene, V gene, D gene, clone size, CDR3 DNA, CDR3 protein. D genes are given only for firm matches. Clone size appears in some rows only: once, few, many, or a class for an expanded clone.

>TRBJ1-2|TRBV7-9|TRBD1|once
TGTGCCAGCAGCTCCACGACAGGGAGGTGGGGCTACACCTTC
CASSSTTGRWGYTF
>TRBJ2-7|TRBV6-2/TRBV6-3|TRBD2|.
TGTGCCAGCAGTCCCTTGGGACTAGCGGGGGTTTCGGAGCAGTACTTC
CASSPLGLAGVSEQYF
>TRBJ1-4|TRBV4-1|.|few
TGCGCCAGCAGCCGAACCCCCTATAATGAAAAACTGTTTTTT
CASSRTPYNEKLFF
>TRBJ1-1|TRBV19|.|.
TGTGCCAGTAGTATAGACAGGGACACTGAAGCTTTCTTT
CASSIDRDTEAFF
>TRBJ1-6|TRBV19|TRBD1|.
TGTGCCAGTAGTCCAAAGCGGGGACAGGGTAACTCACCCCTCCACTTT
CASSPKRGQGNSPLHF
>TRBJ1-5|TRBV11-3|TRBD1|.
TGTGCCAGCAGCTTAGTGACAGGGGGGGGCAATCAGCCCCAGCATTTT
CASSLVTGGGNQPQHF
>TRBJ1-5|TRBV7-3|.|.
TGTGCCAGCAGCCTTGGCGGGGAGAATCAGCCCCAGCATTTT
CASSLGGENQPQHF
>TRBJ1-2|TRBV5-4|TRBD1|few
TGTGCCAGCAGGCCGACAGGGGGTCTCTCTAACTATGGCTACACCTTC
CASRPTGGLSNYGYTF
>TRBJ2-1|TRBV7-9|.|.
TGTGCCAGCAGCTTTAGTCTAAGCTCCTACAATGAGCAGTTCTTC
CASSFSLSSYNEQFF
>TRBJ2-3|TRBV7-2|.|.
TGTGCCAGCAGCTTAGCTCGGAGCGATTCAGATACGCAGTATTTT
CASSLARSDSDTQYF
>TRBJ2-5|TRBV11-3|TRBD1|.
TGTGCCATTCGGCAGGGGGCTGAAGAGACCCAGTACTTC
CAIRQGAEETQYF
>TRBJ1-1|TRBV6-6|.|.
TGTGCCAGCAGAAGAGGCCGCGAAGCTTTCTTT
CASRRGREAFF
>TRBJ1-4|TRBV18|.|.
TGTGCCAGCTCACCGGAACCGACTCGGGAAAAACTGTTTTTT
CASSPEPTREKLFF
>TRBJ1-5|TRBV19|.|.
TGTGCCAGTAGTATAGATCCCAAACCCCAGCATTTT
CASSIDPKPQHF
>TRBJ1-1|TRBV30|TRBD1|.
TGTGCCTGGAGCCCTCCCGACAGGGGCGCTTTCTTT
CAWSPPDRGAFF
>TRBJ2-7|TRBV12-3/TRBV12-4|.|.
TGTGCCAGCAGTTTCGGGTCCGAGCAGTACTTC
CASSFGSEQYF
>TRBJ1-5|TRBV4-3|TRBD1|.
TGCGCCAGCAGCCATGATCAGGGGGGCAATCAGCCCCAGCATTTT
CASSHDQGGNQPQHF
>TRBJ2-7|TRBV29-1|.|once
TGCAGCCCTTGGTCCTACCGGAGCTCCTACGAGCAGTACTTC
CSPWSYRSSYEQYF
>TRBJ1-5|TRBV19|.|.
TGTGCCAGTAGTATCGAACCCCCTGTCGATGCGGGCAATCAGCCCCAGCATTTT
CASSIEPPVDAGNQPQHF
>TRBJ1-1|TRBV5-1|.|.
TGCGCCAGCTTTAATGACATGAACACTGAAGCTTTCTTT
CASFNDMNTEAFF
>TRBJ1-5|TRBV30|TRBD1|.
TGTGCCTGGAGTGTGATATTAACGGGACAGGGGAATCAGCCCCAGCATTTT
CAWSVILTGQGNQPQHF
>TRBJ2-2|TRBV27|TRBD2|.
TGTGCCAGCACCGAAGGTGTAGCGGGGGTTAACACCGGGGAGCTGTTTTTT
CASTEGVAGVNTGELFF
>TRBJ2-7|TRBV10-1|.|.
TGCGCCAGCAGTGAGTCCGGCGGGGCTACCTACGAGCAGTACTTC
CASSESGGATYEQYF
>TRBJ1-1|TRBV9|TRBD1|once
TGTGCCAGCAGCGGTTCTCAGGGGGCCATGGTGAACACTGAAGCTTTCTTT
CASSGSQGAMVNTEAFF
>TRBJ1-5|TRBV4-2|.|.
TGTGCCAGCAGCCAAGATCTAACAGTTAATCAGCCCCAGCATTTT
CASSQDLTVNQPQHF
>TRBJ2-7|TRBV13|TRBD2|.
TGTGCCAGCAGCGCTCGAGTGAGGAGCGGGGGGGCCACGGACGAGCAGTACTTC
CASSARVRSGGATDEQYF
>TRBJ2-1|TRBV29-1|.|once
TGCAGCGTTGCCGGAGCCAGCTCCTACAATGAGCAGTTCTTC
CSVAGASSYNEQFF
>TRBJ1-3|TRBV3-1/TRBV3-2|.|.
TGTGCCAGCAGCCAAGATTATGGCGGAAACACCATATATTTT
CASSQDYGGNTIYF
>TRBJ2-7|TRBV23-1|.|.
TGCGCCACACCAGCCCCTGGCGGGCCCTTC
CATPAPGGPF
>TRBJ2-7|TRBV11-2|TRBD2|.
TGTGCCAGCAGCTTAAATAGCGGGGATTACGAGCAGTACTTC
CASSLNSGDYEQYF
>TRBJ1-5|TRBV19|.|.
TGTGCCAGTAGTAGAGGGTCAAACCAGCCCCAGCATTTT
CASSRGSNQPQHF
>TRBJ1-3|TRBV30|TRBD1|few
TGTGCCTGGAGTGCGACCGGACAGGGAGGCACCATATATTTT
CAWSATGQGGTIYF
>TRBJ1-2|TRBV20-1|.|.
TGCAGTGCTAGTGATGGGGCAGGGCCGACCTATGGCTACACCTTC
CSASDGAGPTYGYTF
>TRBJ2-1|TRBV5-4|TRBD2|.
TGTGCCAGCAGCGACGGACTAGCGGGGGGGCTATACAATGAGCAGTTCTTC
CASSDGLAGGLYNEQFF
>TRBJ1-2|TRBV29-1|.|.
TGCAGCGTTGGGGGGCCTAACTATGGCTACACCTTC
CSVGGPNYGYTF
>TRBJ1-1|TRBV7-9|.|.
TGTGCCAGCAGCCCCTCAGGAAAACCGAACACTGAAGCTTTCTTT
CASSPSGKPNTEAFF
>TRBJ2-7|TRBV28|.|.
TGTGCCAGCTCCCCGGGACAAGACTACGAGCAGTACTTC
CASSPGQDYEQYF
>TRBJ2-3|TRBV5-5|TRBD1|.
TGTGCCAGCAGCCACTGGACAGGGAGCACAGATACGCAGTATTTT
CASSHWTGSTDTQYF
>TRBJ2-7|TRBV5-1|TRBD1|once
TGCGCCACCAGTCCGGGGACAGGACCCTACGAGCAGTACTTC
CATSPGTGPYEQYF
>TRBJ1-2|TRBV5-6|.|.
TGTGCCAGCAGCTTCCGGGACGGCGGGACCTATGGCTACACCTTC
CASSFRDGGTYGYTF
>TRBJ2-7|TRBV30|.|.
TGTGCCTGGAGTGTAGGGGTCAACGGCCACGAGCAGTACTTC
CAWSVGVNGHEQYF
>TRBJ2-5|TRBV7-8|.|.
TGTGCCAGCAGCTTAGCCCTTTGGACAGAAGAGACCCAGTACTTC
CASSLALWTEETQYF
>TRBJ1-2|TRBV19|.|.
TGTGCCAGCGGAAACAGGGCCCGTGGCTACACCTTC
CASGNRARGYTF
>TRBJ2-7|TRBV13|.|.
TGTGCCAGCAGCTCCCTACAGGGTTCGTACGAGCAGTACTTC
CASSSLQGSYEQYF
>TRBJ2-7|TRBV18|.|.
TGTGCCAGCTCACCACGGTCAAGGGGGGGGAACGAGCAGTACTTC
CASSPRSRGGNEQYF
>TRBJ1-1|TRBV9|TRBD1|.
TGTGCCAGCAGCGCTGTGGGACAGGGGGGGACTGAAGCTTTCTTT
CASSAVGQGGTEAFF
>TRBJ1-1|TRBV19|.|.
TGTGCCAGTAGTACACCCTGGACAGTTGAAGCTTTCTTT
CASSTPWTVEAFF
>TRBJ1-6|TRBV3-1/TRBV3-2|TRBD1|.
TGTGCCAGCAGCCAAGATCGTTCCGGGACAGGGAATTCACCCCTCCACTTT
CASSQDRSGTGNSPLHF
>TRBJ2-7|TRBV5-1|TRBD1|.
TGCGCCAGCAGCGCGGGACAGGGGGCTTACTCCTACGAGCAGTACTTC
CASSAGQGAYSYEQYF
>TRBJ2-1|TRBV5-5|TRBD2|.
TGTGCCAGCAGCTTTCAATTGACTAGCGGGGGTGGTGAGCAGTTCTTC
CASSFQLTSGGGEQFF